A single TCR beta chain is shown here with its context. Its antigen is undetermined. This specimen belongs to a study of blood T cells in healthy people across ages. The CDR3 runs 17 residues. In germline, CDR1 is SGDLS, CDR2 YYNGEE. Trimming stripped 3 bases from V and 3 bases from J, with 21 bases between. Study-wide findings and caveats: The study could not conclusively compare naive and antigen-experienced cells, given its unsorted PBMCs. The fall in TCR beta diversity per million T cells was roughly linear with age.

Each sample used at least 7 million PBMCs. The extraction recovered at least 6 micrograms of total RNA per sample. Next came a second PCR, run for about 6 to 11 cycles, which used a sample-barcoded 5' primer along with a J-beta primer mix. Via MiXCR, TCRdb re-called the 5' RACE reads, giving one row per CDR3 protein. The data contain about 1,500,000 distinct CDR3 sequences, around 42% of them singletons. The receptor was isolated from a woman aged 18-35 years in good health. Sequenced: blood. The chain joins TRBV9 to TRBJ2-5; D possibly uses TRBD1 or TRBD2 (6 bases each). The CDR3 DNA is TGTGCCAGCAGCGGGGATTCCGAGGGGGGACGGGAAGAGACCCAGTACTTC. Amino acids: CASSGDSEGGREETQYF.